This entry lists 28 T cell receptor beta chains sequenced from one sample in a study of T cell responses to AZD1222 COVID-19 vaccine. Produced via immunoSEQ multiplex PCR; TCRdb's table is partial and in-frame only. Among 150,000 to 200,000 clones listed, 70% to 90% were seen once. The sample here was peripheral blood, taken 28 days after the second AZD1222 dose. These receptors were obtained from an adult who received the AZD1222 COVID-19 vaccine.

This chain links TRBV27 with TRBJ1-1; no firm D call. The CDR3 has 13 amino acids. In germline, CDR1 is MNHEY, CDR2 SMNVEV (reference sequence). V was clipped by 3 bases and J by 4 bases, with 9 bases between them. The CDR3 loop is CASSLRPGTEAFF. The CDR3 region has the DNA TGTGCCAGCAGTTTGAGGCCAGGCACTGAAGCTTTCTTT.

The chain couples TRBV5-8 to TRBJ2-5, with TRBD2 identical over 8 bases. With 0 bases clipped from V and 5 bases from J, the junction kept 9 bases outside the gene matches. The CDR3 extends over 16 amino acids. Germline V lookup: CDR1 SGHTS, CDR2 YDEGEE. In DNA form, the CDR3 reads TGTGCCAGCAGCTTGGGAAGCGGGGGCCTGGGGGAGACCCAGTACTTC. Its translation: CASSLGSGGLGETQYF.

The chain recombines TRBV7-8 with TRBJ2-3; D may be TRBD2 (7 bases). This CDR3 contains 15 residues. Germline CDR1 is SGHVS and CDR2 is FQNEAQ. With 5 bases removed from V and 5 bases from J, the gap between germline ends came to 17 bases. The CDR3 DNA sequence: TGTGCCAGCAGCCCCTACGTGGGGGGGCTAGATACGCAGTATTTT. Residues: CASSPYVGGLDTQYF.

The J gene is TRBJ1-3, the V gene TRBV27; D not resolved. CDR1 MNHEY and CDR2 SMNVEV come from the germline V gene (reference sequence). With 5 bases removed from V and 2 bases from J, the gap between germline ends came to 4 bases. The CDR3 is made up of 12 amino acids. CDR3 DNA: TGTGCCAGCAGTAAACCTGGAAACACCATATATTTT. Translating it yields CASSKPGNTIYF.

The rearrangement joins TRBV19 to TRBJ1-3; D ambiguous. CDR1 and CDR2 from the germline V gene are LNHDA and SQIVND (reference sequence). With 6 bases removed from V and 8 bases from J, the gap between germline ends came to 11 bases. The length of the CDR3 is 12 residues. The CDR3 DNA reads as TGTGCCAGTAGAAGAGATAGGTACACCATATATTTT. Its translation: CASRRDRYTIYF.

V is TRBV7-8 and J is TRBJ1-1; TRBD1 aligns across 9 bases. With V trimmed by 1 base and J by 4 bases, 4 bases remained unmatched. This CDR3 is built from 15 residues. Germline-derived CDR1 and CDR2 are SGHVS and FQNEAQ. The CDR3 spells CASSLGDRVGTEAFF. The CDR3 bases are TGTGCCAGCAGCTTAGGGGACAGGGTGGGCACTGAAGCTTTCTTT.

V gene TRBV2 combines with J gene TRBJ2-1; D is perhaps TRBD1 (6 bases). Trimming pared 4 bases from V and 2 bases from J, leaving 12 bases between. Germline values: CDR1 SNHLY, CDR2 FYNNEI. The CDR3 totals 15 residues. For the CDR3, the DNA is TGTGCCAGCAGTGGGAAGGACAGAGCCTACAATGAGCAGTTCTTC. It yields the protein CASSGKDRAYNEQFF.

The rearrangement links TRBV9 to TRBJ2-1, with 7 positions matching TRBD1. This CDR3 region has 15 residues. Germline CDR1 and CDR2: SGDLS and YYNGEE. The junction had 13 bases not matched to a gene; V was cut back by 4 bases and J by 9 bases. This CDR3 reads CASSPNRGWAAEQFF. The CDR3 nucleotides are TGTGCCAGCAGCCCAAACAGGGGATGGGCGGCTGAGCAGTTCTTC.

The J gene is TRBJ1-3, the V gene TRBV30; no definite D call. Trimming took 5 bases from V and 2 from J, leaving 4 bases between them. The CDR3 covers 11 residues. Germline CDR1 is GTSNPN and CDR2 is SVGIG (reference sequence). The CDR3 loop reads CAWGPGNTIYF. CDR3 in DNA: TGTGCCTGGGGGCCTGGAAACACCATATATTTT.

The chain is built from TRBV5-8 and TRBJ1-4; 10 bases fit TRBD1. The V gene end was trimmed by 2 bases and the J gene end by 10 bases; junction bases not matched to a gene: 5. CDR1 and CDR2 (germline): SGHTS, YDEGEE. CDR3 length equals 14 residues. CDR3 coding DNA: TGTGCCAGCAGCTTTGGACAGGGGGGCGGAAAACTGTTTTTT. Translated: CASSFGQGGGKLFF.

This rearrangement joins TRBV5-8 to TRBJ1-5; TRBD1 is a possible D gene (6 bases). CDR1 SGHTS and CDR2 YDEGEE come from the germline V gene. Trimming took off 4 bases at V and 7 bases at J, with 18 bases between the two ends. This CDR3 has 15 residues. In nucleotides, the CDR3 is TGTGCCAGCAGCCTCCCCCGACAGGCGTACCAGCCCCAGCATTTT. Protein: CASSLPRQAYQPQHF.

The V and J genes are TRBV14 and TRBJ2-1; D perhaps matches TRBD1 (6 bases). Germline loops: CDR1 SGHDN, CDR2 FVKESK. V lost 4 bases and J 9 bases, leaving 13 bases between the germline ends. The CDR3 covers 13 residues. The CDR3 DNA sequence: TGTGCCAGCAGCCCGAGGACAGTAGGTGAGCAGTTCTTC. This encodes CASSPRTVGEQFF.

V is TRBV27 and J is TRBJ1-1; 7 bases map to TRBD1. V dropped 5 bases and J dropped 4; count of bases not matched to a gene: 4. The germline V gene has CDR1 MNHEY and CDR2 SMNVEV (reference sequence). The CDR3 has 13 amino acids. The chain's CDR3 is CASSHRGVTEAFF. For the CDR3, the DNA is TGTGCCAGCAGTCACAGGGGCGTCACTGAAGCTTTCTTT.

This chain uses TRBV3-1 (or the pseudogene TRBV3-2) with TRBJ1-1; weak D call: TRBD1 (6 bases). V lost 4 bases and J lost 3, with 18 bases in between. CDR3 length: 16 amino acids. Germline V lookup: CDR1 LGHDT, CDR2 YNNKEL (reference sequence). The CDR3 DNA reads as TGTGCCAGCAGCCTCCTCGGGGGGCGGGGGGACACTGAAGCTTTCTTT. It specifies CASSLLGGRGDTEAFF.

A single count supports this clone. Other nucleotide sequences in the sample specify the same CDR3. The CDR3 protein is CASSPGNEQYF. DNA for the CDR3: TGTGCCAGCAGCCCAGGGAACGAGCAGTACTTC. J is TRBJ2-7 and V is TRBV11-2; D is possibly TRBD1 (5 bases). CDR1 is SGHAT and CDR2 is FQNNGV in the germline V gene. The V end lost 5 bases, the J end lost 5 bases, and 7 bases lay between the germline ends. This CDR3 has 11 residues.

V and J are TRBV5-1 and TRBJ1-1; D not resolved. CDR1 SGHRS and CDR2 YFSETQ come from the germline V gene. V was shortened by 0 bases and J by 0 bases, with 6 bases between the two germline ends. CDR3 length equals 14 residues. The DNA for the CDR3 is TGCGCCAGCAGCTTGGGGGAGATGAACACTGAAGCTTTCTTT. Protein product: CASSLGEMNTEAFF.

The CDR3 DNA is TGCGCCAGCAGCCCTAAGGGTCCGAGGAGCTCCTACGAGCAGTACTTC. This codes for CASSPKGPRSSYEQYF. The chain recombines TRBV4-3 with TRBJ2-7; D gene unclear. V lost 4 bases, J lost 0 bases, and 16 bases lay in between. This CDR3 has 16 residues. Germline V gene data show CDR1 as LGHNA and CDR2 as YSLEER.

The chain combines TRBV4-1 with TRBJ2-3, with D perhaps matching TRBD1 or TRBD2 (7 bases each). The length of the CDR3 is 16 residues. Per germline, CDR1 MGHRA and CDR2 YSYEKL. The V end was cut by 8 bases, the J end by 4 bases, with 22 bases between. The chain's CDR3 is CASHSPGRGPADTQYF. The CDR3 DNA follows: TGCGCCAGCCACTCTCCGGGGAGGGGGCCGGCAGATACGCAGTATTTT.

The rearrangement joins TRBV5-5 to TRBJ1-1, with D possibly matching TRBD1 (5 bases). V was cut by 4 bases and J by 0 bases, with 13 bases left in between. The CDR3 totals 15 residues. Germline loops: CDR1 SGHKS, CDR2 YYEKEE (reference sequence). CDR3 residues: CASSPSGGMNTEAFF. The CDR3 bases are TGTGCCAGCAGCCCCTCGGGGGGAATGAACACTGAAGCTTTCTTT.

This clone occurred a few times. The CDR3 region has the DNA TGTGCCAGCAGCCACGAGTGGGCTGAGGCACGCGCCGGCCTGAACACTGAAGCTTTCTTT. Amino acids: CASSHEWAEARAGLNTEAFF. The chain combines TRBV6-6 with TRBJ1-1; D unclear. CDR3 length equals 20 residues. Looked up from germline, CDR1 is MNHNY and CDR2 is SVGAGI (reference sequence). The ends were cut back, 6 bases at V and 0 bases at J, with 29 bases in the middle.

This clone is a singleton in its sample. The rearrangement joins TRBV10-1 to TRBJ2-7; 7 bases are a match to TRBD1. The V gene's germline CDR1 is WNHNN and CDR2 SYGVQD (reference sequence). There are 14 residues in the CDR3. The ends lost 2 bases at V and 2 bases at J; junction bases unmatched: 3. As DNA, the CDR3 is TGCGCCAGCAGTGAGGCCGGGACAGCCTACGAGCAGTACTTC. As protein: CASSEAGTAYEQYF.

This clone is a singleton in its sample. The V call is TRBV18, the J call TRBJ2-7; 7 bases map to TRBD1. This CDR3 has 17 residues. Germline V lookup: CDR1 KGHSH, CDR2 LQKENI. Germline trimming cut 0 bases from V and 4 bases from J; bases unmatched to any gene: 12. CDR3 sequence (DNA): TGTGCCAGCTCACCACCCCGGGACAGACATCAGACGTACGAGCAGTACTTC. This encodes CASSPPRDRHQTYEQYF.

In DNA form, the CDR3 reads TGTGCCAGCAAAGTAGCGAGGGGACTTAACACCGGGGAGCTGTTTTTT. It encodes CASKVARGLNTGELFF. The chain is built from TRBV2 and TRBJ2-2; TRBD2 is a possible D gene (6 bases). Trimming shortened V by 7 bases and J by 2 bases, and 17 bases separated the two germline ends. The CDR3 loop spans 16 amino acids. Germline values: CDR1 SNHLY, CDR2 FYNNEI.

The chain joins TRBV9 to TRBJ2-7; D is unclear. V lost 3 bases and J 3 bases, leaving 19 bases between the germline ends. CDR3 length: 16 amino acids. Germline CDR1 SGDLS, CDR2 YYNGEE. The CDR3 DNA sequence: TGTGCCAGCAGCGCCCCACGGTCGGGTTCGGACTACGAGCAGTACTTC. This encodes CASSAPRSGSDYEQYF.

Only one count was recorded for this clone. V and J are TRBV15 and TRBJ2-7; tentatively, D is TRBD2 (6 bases). V lost 0 bases and J 3 bases, leaving 12 bases between the germline ends. Germline loops: CDR1 LNHNV, CDR2 YYDKDF (reference sequence). The CDR3 extends over 15 amino acids. The CDR3 sequence is CATSRDKGLIYEQYF. The CDR3 nucleotides are TGTGCCACCAGCAGAGATAAGGGACTGATCTACGAGCAGTACTTC.

The V and J genes are TRBV5-5 and TRBJ1-5; maybe TRBD1 (6 bases). This CDR3 has 13 amino acids. Trimming shortened V by 3 bases and J by 4 bases, and 8 bases separated the two germline ends. Per the germline V gene, CDR1 is SGHKS and CDR2 is YYEKEE (reference sequence). CDR3 in amino acids: CASSWTENQPQHF. The DNA for the CDR3 is TGTGCCAGCAGCTGGACAGAAAATCAGCCCCAGCATTTT.

The chain joins TRBV4-1 to TRBJ1-4; D ambiguous. The CDR3 covers 14 residues. Per germline, CDR1 MGHRA and CDR2 YSYEKL. V lost 2 bases, J lost 3 bases, and 7 bases lay in between. This CDR3 is CASSQQDANEKLFF. The CDR3 DNA is TGCGCCAGCAGCCAACAGGACGCTAATGAAAAACTGTTTTTT.

The gene calls are TRBV11-2 and TRBJ2-3, with 9 bases aligning to TRBD2. CDR1 SGHAT and CDR2 FQNNGV come from the germline V gene. Trimming took 2 bases from V and 6 from J; bases not matched to a gene: 9. The CDR3 contains 16 residues. The CDR3 DNA reads as TGTGCCAGCAGCTTAACCGGGCGGGGGGGCCCTGATACGCAGTATTTT. Amino acid sequence: CASSLTGRGGPDTQYF.